These T cell receptor beta chains were read from a single sample in a study of blood T cell repertoires in COVID-19. Only in-frame clones appear in the TCRdb table, and some are missing; sequencing was by immunoSEQ multiplex PCR. The sample carries over 350,000 clones, more than 75% recorded once. The sequencing sample was made of PBMCs or T cells enriched from blood (not recorded which). These receptors all come from a woman between 50 and 59 years old who had recovered from COVID-19. Both conserved end residues are part of each CDR3. A D gene is named only where the DNA matches it firmly. Size is stated for part of the rows, as once, few or many counts, or as a class when the clone is expanded.

clone size	V gene	J gene	D gene	CDR3 DNA	CDR3 protein
-	TRBV5-1	TRBJ2-2	-	TGCGCCAGCAGCTTGGAGACAGCCACCGGGGAGCTGTTTTTT	CASSLETATGELFF
-	TRBV11-1	TRBJ2-1	-	TGTGCCAGCAGCGCCCCGGGACTTAGCTCCTACAATGAGCAGTTCTTC	CASSAPGLSSYNEQFF
-	TRBV11-3	TRBJ2-5	-	TGTGCCAGCAGCTTAGGTACTAGACAACAAGAGACCCAGTACTTC	CASSLGTRQQETQYF
-	TRBV6-2/TRBV6-3	TRBJ2-2	-	TGTGCCAGCAGTCTAAGAAGCGGGCAAAACACCGGGGAGCTGTTTTTT	CASSLRSGQNTGELFF
-	TRBV5-4	TRBJ1-3	-	TGTGCCAGCAGCTTTGGGGGGGATGGAAACACCATATATTTT	CASSFGGDGNTIYF
-	TRBV6-5	TRBJ1-3	TRBD1	TGTGCCAGCAGCAGGACAGGATTCTCTGGAAACACCATATATTTT	CASSRTGFSGNTIYF
-	TRBV12-1	TRBJ1-1	-	TGTGCCAGCAGGCTATCGGCTTTCTTT	CASRLSAFF
-	TRBV5-8	TRBJ1-5	-	TGTGCCAGCAGATACGACAGCCTGGATAGCAATCAGCCCCAGCATTTT	CASRYDSLDSNQPQHF
few	TRBV5-6	TRBJ2-1	-	TGTGCCAGCAGCCTCTCTAGCAGCAATGAGCAGTTCTTC	CASSLSSSNEQFF
-	TRBV5-4	TRBJ1-6	-	TGTGCCAGCAGCTTTGGGGCAGCAAATTCACCCCTCCACTTT	CASSFGAANSPLHF
-	TRBV5-1	TRBJ2-2	TRBD2	TGCGCCAGCAGCACTGGCGGGAGGAACACCGGGGAGCTGTTTTTT	CASSTGGRNTGELFF
-	TRBV6-1	TRBJ1-2	TRBD1	TGTGCCAGCAGTGAACGAGCCGACAGGGAGGACTACACCTTC	CASSERADREDYTF
-	TRBV9	TRBJ2-7	TRBD1	TGTGCCAGCAGCGTAGCCCCCGGGACAGGCCTCTACGAGCAGTACTTC	CASSVAPGTGLYEQYF
-	TRBV20-1	TRBJ1-2	TRBD1	TGCAGCCCCGGACAGGGTTATGGCTACACCTTC	CSPGQGYGYTF
-	TRBV15	TRBJ1-4	TRBD1	TGTGCCACCAGCGGACAGGTCTCTCCTTTGGAAAAACTGTTTTTT	CATSGQVSPLEKLFF
-	TRBV2	TRBJ2-3	TRBD2	TGTGCCAGCACACCCCTAGCGGGGGAGGATACGCAGTATTTT	CASTPLAGEDTQYF
-	TRBV29-1	TRBJ1-1	TRBD1	TGCAGCGTTGAGGGTAGGGGGCGGACTGAAGCTTTCTTT	CSVEGRGRTEAFF
-	TRBV2	TRBJ1-4	TRBD1	TGTGCCAGCAGTGATAGTTTGGGACAGGTTAATGAAAAACTGTTTTTT	CASSDSLGQVNEKLFF
-	TRBV6-5	TRBJ1-3	TRBD1	TGTGCCAGCCTACAGGGGGCTACTGGAAACACCATATATTTT	CASLQGATGNTIYF
-	TRBV2	TRBJ2-7	-	TGTGCCAGCAGTGATAGGAGCCCCCCTAACTACGAGCAGTACTTC	CASSDRSPPNYEQYF
-	TRBV6-5	TRBJ1-1	-	TGTGCCAGCAGTTACCGCGCGAGCCTTAGCACTGAAGCTTTCTTT	CASSYRASLSTEAFF
few	TRBV6-4	TRBJ2-1	TRBD2	TGTGCCAGCTCCAGGCAAGCGGGGGTTTCCTACAATGAGCAGTTCTTC	CASSRQAGVSYNEQFF
-	TRBV5-5	TRBJ2-4	TRBD1	TGTGCCAGCAGGACGACAGGGGCAAACATTCAGTACTTC	CASRTTGANIQYF
-	TRBV6-5	TRBJ1-2	TRBD1	TGTGCCAGCACCCTGGGGACAGGGGATGGGGCGTACACCTTC	CASTLGTGDGAYTF
-	TRBV6-4	TRBJ2-1	TRBD1	TGTGCCAGCAGCTTACTACCTTTGGGACAGGGAGAAGGGAATGAGCAGTTCTTC	CASSLLPLGQGEGNEQFF
once	TRBV3-1/TRBV3-2	TRBJ1-6	-	TGTGCCAGCAGCCCAAGATCCAGGGATTCACCCCTCCACTTT	CASSPRSRDSPLHF
-	TRBV2	TRBJ1-5	TRBD1	TGTGCCAGCAGTGGGTTGGGACAGGGGTCTCAGCCCCAGCATTTT	CASSGLGQGSQPQHF
-	TRBV5-5	TRBJ1-1	-	TGTGCCAGCAGCTCCACCTGGCGGGTGTCGGACACTGAAGCTTTCTTT	CASSSTWRVSDTEAFF
-	TRBV28	TRBJ2-7	TRBD2	TGTGCCAGCAGTTTGTCGGGGGGGAACTACGAGCAGTACTTC	CASSLSGGNYEQYF
-	TRBV5-1	TRBJ1-4	TRBD1	TGCGCCAGCAGCTCCAGGGGGACTAATGAAAAACTGTTTTTT	CASSSRGTNEKLFF